This T cell receptor (beta chain) was sequenced during a study of cytomegalovirus exposure and HLA in healthy donors. V shed 6 bases and J shed 2 bases, with 19 bases lying between them. CDR1 and CDR2 (germline): SNHLY, FYNNEI. The CDR3 runs 17 residues. This clone was seen a handful of times. The PCR contained 60 Vbeta and 13 Jbeta primers. TCRdb's table, derived via immunoSEQ multiplex PCR, lists solely in-frame clones and lacks some. The table shows approximately 190,000 clones, with around 90% occurring only once. Sequencing was carried out using PBMCs. The J gene is TRBJ1-4, the V gene TRBV2; D might be TRBD1 (6 bases). This sequence originates from a boy aged 2-9 years in good health and CMV-seronegative. CDR3 sequence (DNA): TGTGCCAGCAGCCTGCGTGGGGACGACAGGACTAATGAAAAACTGTTTTTT. It codes for CASSLRGDDRTNEKLFF.